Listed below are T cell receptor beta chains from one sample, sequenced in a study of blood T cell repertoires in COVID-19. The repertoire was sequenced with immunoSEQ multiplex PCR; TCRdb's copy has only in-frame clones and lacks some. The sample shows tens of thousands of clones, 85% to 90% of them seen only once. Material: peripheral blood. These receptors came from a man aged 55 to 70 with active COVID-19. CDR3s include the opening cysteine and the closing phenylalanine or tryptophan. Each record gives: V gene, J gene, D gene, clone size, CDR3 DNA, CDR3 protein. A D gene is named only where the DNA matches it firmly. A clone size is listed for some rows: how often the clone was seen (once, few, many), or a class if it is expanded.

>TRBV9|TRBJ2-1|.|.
TGTGCCAGCAGCGTAGCGGGAGTGGTCTACAATGAGCAGTTCTTC
CASSVAGVVYNEQFF
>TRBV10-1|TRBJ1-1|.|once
TGCGCCAGCAGTGAGTGGCCAGGGGTCCTGAGCACTGAAGCTTTCTTT
CASSEWPGVLSTEAFF
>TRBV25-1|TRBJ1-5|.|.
TGTGCCAGCAGTGAATTGGGGGGTTTTCAGCCCCAGCATTTT
CASSELGGFQPQHF
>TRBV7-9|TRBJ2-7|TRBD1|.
TGTGCCAGCAGCTCGGGACAGGGGGAATACGAGCAGTACTTC
CASSSGQGEYEQYF
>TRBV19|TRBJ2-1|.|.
TGTGCCAGTAGTAGCGGGATTAGAGTTGGTGAGCAGTTCTTC
CASSSGIRVGEQFF
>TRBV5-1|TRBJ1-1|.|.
TGCGCCAGCAGTGGTGGAGGGGACGGGACTGAAGCTTTCTTT
CASSGGGDGTEAFF
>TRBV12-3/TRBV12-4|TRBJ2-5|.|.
TGTGCCAGCAGCCTATCAGAGACCCAGTACTTC
CASSLSETQYF
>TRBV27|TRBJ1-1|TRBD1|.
TGTGCCAGCAGTTTAATACGGACAGGGGTAGAAGCTTTCTTT
CASSLIRTGVEAFF
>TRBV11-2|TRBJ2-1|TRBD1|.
TGTGCCAGCAGCTTAGTTGGGACAGGGTCACTCCGCCGCAACAATGAGCAGTTCTTC
CASSLVGTGSLRRNNEQFF
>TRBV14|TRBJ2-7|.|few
TGTGCCAGCAGCCAAGGAAATCCGAACAACTACGAGCAGTACTTC
CASSQGNPNNYEQYF
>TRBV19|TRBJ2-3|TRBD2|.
TGTGCCAGTAGTATAGCTACTAGCGGCACAGATACGCAGTATTTT
CASSIATSGTDTQYF
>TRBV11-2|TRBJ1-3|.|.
TGTGCCAGCAGCTTATCCCTTCGGGGCTCTGGAAACACCATATATTTT
CASSLSLRGSGNTIYF
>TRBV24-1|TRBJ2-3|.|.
TGTGCCACCAGTGATTCTGGGCTAGGGGCAGATACGCAGTATTTT
CATSDSGLGADTQYF
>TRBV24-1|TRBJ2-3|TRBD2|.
TGTGCCACCAGTGATGCGGGACTAGCGGAATCCAATACGCAGTATTTT
CATSDAGLAESNTQYF
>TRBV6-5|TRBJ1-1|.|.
TGTGCCAGCAGTAAGAGGTACCTGAACACTGAAGCTTTCTTT
CASSKRYLNTEAFF
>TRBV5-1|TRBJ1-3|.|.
TGCGCCAGCAGCTTGCCGGGGGGACCTGGGGACACCATATATTTT
CASSLPGGPGDTIYF
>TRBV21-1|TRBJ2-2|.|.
TGTGCCAGCAGCAACTCGACCGCGGACTCGACTATGGGCCAGGTTACCGGGGAGCTGTTTTTT
CASSNSTADSTMGQVTGELFF
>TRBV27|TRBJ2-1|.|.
TGTGCCAGCAGCCGAGCGATTAGCTCCTACAATGAGCAGTTCTTC
CASSRAISSYNEQFF
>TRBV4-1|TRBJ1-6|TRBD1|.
TGCGCCAGCAGCCAAGGACAGGGGAGACGTCTTAATTCACCCCTCCACTTT
CASSQGQGRRLNSPLHF
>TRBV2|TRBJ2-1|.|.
TGTGCCAGCAGTGAAGCTCTAGCGAACTACAATGAGCAGTTCTTC
CASSEALANYNEQFF
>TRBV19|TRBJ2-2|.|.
TGTGCCAGTAGTATTAAAGGGGCCGCTACGACCACCGGGGAGCTGTTTTTT
CASSIKGAATTTGELFF
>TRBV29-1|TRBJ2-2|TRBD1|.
TGCAGCGCCGCCGGGACAGGGGGCACCGGGGAGCTGTTTTTT
CSAAGTGGTGELFF
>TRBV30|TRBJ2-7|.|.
TGTGCCTGGAATGGGCCCCACAACGAGCAGTACTTC
CAWNGPHNEQYF
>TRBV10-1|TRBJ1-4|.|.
TGCGCCAGCAGTGATCGGGTTGGCACTAATGAAAAACTGTTTTTT
CASSDRVGTNEKLFF
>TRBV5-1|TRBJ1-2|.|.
TGCGCCAGCAGCTTGCTACAGGGCACCTATGGCTACACCTTC
CASSLLQGTYGYTF
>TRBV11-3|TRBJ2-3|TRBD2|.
TGTGCCAGCAGCTTCGCGGGAGGGCCAGCAGATACGCAGTATTTT
CASSFAGGPADTQYF
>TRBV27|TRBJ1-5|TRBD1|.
TGTGCCAGCAGTTTAAACAGGGGGAATCAGCCCCAGCATTTT
CASSLNRGNQPQHF
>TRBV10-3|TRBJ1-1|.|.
TGTGCCATCAGTGAGCCCGTGTCGAACACTGAAGCTTTCTTT
CAISEPVSNTEAFF
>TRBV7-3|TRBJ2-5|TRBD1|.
TGTGCCAGCAGCTTAACGACAGGGGGCCAAGAGACCCAGTACTTC
CASSLTTGGQETQYF
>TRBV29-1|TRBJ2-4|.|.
TGCAGCGCCTCCGAGATAGCCAAAAACATTCAGTACTTC
CSASEIAKNIQYF
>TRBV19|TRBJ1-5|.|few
TGTGCCAGTAGTACCATCAGGGAAGGGAATCAGCCCCAGCATTTT
CASSTIREGNQPQHF
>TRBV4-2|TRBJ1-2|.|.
TGTGCCAGCAGCCAAGAGGCACAGGCAGAGAACTATGGCTACACCTTC
CASSQEAQAENYGYTF
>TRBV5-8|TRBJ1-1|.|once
TGTGCCAGCAGCCCGAGAGACAGAAGGAACACTGAAGCTTTCTTT
CASSPRDRRNTEAFF
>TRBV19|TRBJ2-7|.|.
TGTGCCAGTAGTATACGGTTGGCGGGTGGCTACGAGCAGTACTTC
CASSIRLAGGYEQYF
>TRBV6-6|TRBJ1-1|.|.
TGTGCCAGCAATCCCACGGAGGCTGAAGCTTTCTTT
CASNPTEAEAFF